One and the same sample provided the 16 T cell receptor beta chains below, sequenced in a study of blood T cell repertoires in COVID-19. Method: immunoSEQ multiplex PCR; TCRdb's copy keeps in-frame clones and lacks some. The sample carries more than 60,000 clones, under 95% recorded once. The sample consisted of peripheral blood. Every receptor here comes from a human donor in a cohort sampled during active COVID-19.

The V gene is TRBV6-2 or TRBV6-3, the J gene TRBJ2-5; TRBD2 matches 13 bases. Unmatched junction bases numbered 3, after V lost 2 bases and J lost 3 bases. Germline CDR1 reads MNHEY; CDR2 reads SVGEGT. The CDR3 is made up of 16 amino acids. CDR3 sequence: CASSYGGTSGEETQYF. The CDR3 nucleotides read TGTGCCAGCAGTTACGGGGGGACTAGCGGGGAAGAGACCCAGTACTTC.

This chain links TRBV19 with TRBJ1-5; a weak D match, TRBD1 (6 bases). The V end lost 2 bases, the J end lost 6 bases, and 11 bases lay between the germline ends. CDR1 is LNHDA and CDR2 is SQIVND in the germline V gene (reference sequence). This CDR3 comprises 14 residues. This CDR3 is CASSILRTAQPQHF. The CDR3 DNA is TGTGCCAGTAGTATATTGAGGACAGCTCAGCCCCAGCATTTT.

Written as DNA, the CDR3 is TGTGCCGACACGGGGCAGGGGGCGACTGAAGCTTTCTTT. Encoded protein: CADTGQGATEAFF. The V and J genes are TRBV12-3 or TRBV12-4 and TRBJ1-1, with 8 bases fitting TRBD1. J gave up 5 bases and V 11 bases, and 10 bases lay outside the gene matches. The length of the CDR3 is 13 residues.

The genes are TRBV2 and TRBJ2-7; the match to TRBD1 covers 10 bases. The germline V gene has CDR1 SNHLY and CDR2 FYNNEI. V gave up 7 bases and J gave up 2 bases; unmatched junction bases: 8. CDR3 length: 15 amino acids. CDR3 residues: CASTGLGTGAYEQYF. CDR3 DNA: TGTGCCAGCACTGGTTTAGGGACAGGGGCCTACGAGCAGTACTTC.

This clone was found once. This chain links TRBV27 with TRBJ2-5; 9 bases line up with TRBD1. There are 18 residues in the CDR3. The junction had 16 bases not matched to a gene; V was cut back by 8 bases and J by 0 bases. Per germline, CDR1 MNHEY and CDR2 SMNVEV (reference sequence). The CDR3, as DNA: TGTGCCAGCCTGCCCAGGGACAGGGTCTTAAGGTACCAAGAGACCCAGTACTTC. Encoded protein: CASLPRDRVLRYQETQYF.

This chain joins TRBV7-9 and TRBJ1-1, with a possible D match to TRBD1 (6 bases). Looked up from germline, CDR1 is SEHNR and CDR2 is FQNEAQ (reference sequence). Trimming took off 2 bases at V and 4 bases at J, with 14 bases between the two ends. The CDR3 sequence is 15 residues long. CDR3 nucleotide sequence: TGTGCCAGCAGCTTACCAGGGGCGGGCGGCACTGAAGCTTTCTTT. Translated, it gives CASSLPGAGGTEAFF.

CDR3 in DNA: TGTGCCAGCAGCCAATTCCCTACGGGACAGGGGATCAATGAGCAGTTCTTC. Protein sequence: CASSQFPTGQGINEQFF. The V gene is TRBV3-1 (or the pseudogene TRBV3-2), the J gene TRBJ2-1, with 10 bases lining up with TRBD1. This CDR3 is 17 amino acids long. The germline CDR1 and CDR2 sequences are LGHDT and YNNKEL (reference sequence). The ends lost 2 bases at V and 6 bases at J; junction bases unmatched: 10.

For this clone: The same CDR3 also results from other DNA sequences found in this sample. This chain links TRBV29-1 with TRBJ2-1, with 10 bases that match TRBD1. The CDR3 covers 14 residues. Germline V gene data show CDR1 as SQVTM and CDR2 as ANQGSEA. V shed 7 bases, J shed 7 bases, and the junction held 10 bases outside the gene matches. The CDR3 DNA sequence: TGCAGCGCCACGACAGGGGGCTTAGGGAATGAGCAGTTCTTC. Translating gives CSATTGGLGNEQFF.

This clone was counted once. This chain uses TRBV6-2 or TRBV6-3 with TRBJ2-7, with D hard to call. V lost 4 bases, J lost 3 bases, and 13 bases lay in between. The germline gives CDR1 MNHEY, CDR2 SVGEGT. The CDR3 contains 14 residues. The chain's CDR3 is CASSSRGYLYEQYF. The CDR3 bases are TGTGCCAGCAGTTCCCGCGGCTATCTCTACGAGCAGTACTTC.

The rearrangement links TRBV6-5 to TRBJ1-2, with 8 bases matching TRBD1. The germline V gene has CDR1 MNHEY and CDR2 SVGAGI. The CDR3 length is 14 residues. Trimming took 5 bases from V and 7 from J; bases not matched to a gene: 9. CDR3 in DNA: TGTGCCAGCAGTCCTTCCGAGACAGGGGTTGGCTACACCTTC. It encodes CASSPSETGVGYTF.

This chain uses TRBV5-5 with TRBJ2-1; TRBD1 matches at 8 bases. Germline V gene lookup returns CDR1 SGHKS and CDR2 YYEKEE (reference sequence). The J segment lost 7 bases and the V segment lost 2 bases, leaving 2 bases of the junction unmatched. There are 13 residues in the CDR3. CDR3: CASSFTGGNEQFF. The DNA for the CDR3 is TGTGCCAGCAGCTTCACAGGGGGGAATGAGCAGTTCTTC.

The V gene is TRBV12-5, the J gene TRBJ1-1, with D perhaps matching TRBD1 (5 bases). This CDR3 comprises 13 residues. Trimming removed 2 bases from V and 7 bases from J, with 11 bases in between. Germline CDR1 reads LGHNT; CDR2 reads FRNRAP. CDR3 protein: CASGLNRGNEAFF. The DNA for the CDR3 is TGTGCTAGTGGTTTGAATAGGGGAAATGAAGCTTTCTTT.

J is TRBJ2-5 and V is TRBV10-1; 10 bases agree with TRBD1. After removal of 4 bases from V and 2 bases from J, the junction contained 10 bases not matched to a gene. The CDR3 spans 17 residues. Germline CDR1 is WNHNN and CDR2 is SYGVQD (reference sequence). In DNA form, the CDR3 reads TGCGCCAGCAGTGGTAACCGGGACAGGGGAAAACAAGAGACCCAGTACTTC. Its protein is CASSGNRDRGKQETQYF.

V and J are TRBV6-6 and TRBJ1-6, with TRBD1 identical over 8 bases. The germline V gene encodes CDR1 MNHNY and CDR2 SVGAGI (reference sequence). This CDR3 contains 15 residues. V lost 4 bases and J lost 2; bases outside the gene matches: 1. DNA for the CDR3: TGTGCCAGCAGTTTGGGACAGGCCTATAATTCACCCCTCCACTTT. It encodes CASSLGQAYNSPLHF.

The V call is TRBV6-5, the J call TRBJ2-2; possibly TRBD2 for D (5 bases). The V gene's germline CDR1 is MNHEY and CDR2 SVGAGI. The CDR3 loop spans 13 amino acids. The V gene lost 4 bases and the J gene lost 3 bases, with 6 bases spanning the gap. In DNA, the CDR3 is TGTGCCAGCAGTTTGGACTACACCGGGGAGCTGTTTTTT. Protein: CASSLDYTGELFF.

J is TRBJ1-2 and V is TRBV29-1; 8 nucleotides line up with TRBD1. Germline trimming cut 0 bases from V and 6 bases from J; bases unmatched to any gene: 6. The CDR3 length is 14 residues. Germline loops: CDR1 SQVTM, CDR2 ANQGSEA. The CDR3 DNA is TGCAGCGTTGAAGATCGGTCAGGGGGCGATGGCTACACCTTC. It is translated as CSVEDRSGGDGYTF.